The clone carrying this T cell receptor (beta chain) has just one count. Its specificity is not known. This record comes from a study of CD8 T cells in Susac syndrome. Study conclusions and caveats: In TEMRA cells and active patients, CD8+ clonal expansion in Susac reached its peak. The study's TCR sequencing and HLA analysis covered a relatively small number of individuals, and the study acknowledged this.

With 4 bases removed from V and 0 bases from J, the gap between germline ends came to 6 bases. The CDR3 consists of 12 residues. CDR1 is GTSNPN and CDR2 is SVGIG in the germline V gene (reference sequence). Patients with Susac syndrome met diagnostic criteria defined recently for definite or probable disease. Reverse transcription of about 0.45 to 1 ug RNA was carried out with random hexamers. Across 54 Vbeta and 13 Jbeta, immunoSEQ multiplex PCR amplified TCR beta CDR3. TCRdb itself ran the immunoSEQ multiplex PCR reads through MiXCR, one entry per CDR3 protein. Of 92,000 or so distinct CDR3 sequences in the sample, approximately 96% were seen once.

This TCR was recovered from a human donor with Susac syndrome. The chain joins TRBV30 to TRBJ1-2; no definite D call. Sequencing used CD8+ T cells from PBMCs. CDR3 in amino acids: CAWTGTNYGYTF. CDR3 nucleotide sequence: TGTGCCTGGACAGGTACTAACTATGGCTACACCTTC.